This T cell receptor beta chain was profiled in a study of Ad26.COV2.S vaccination and SARS-CoV-2 variants. Study summary: Ad26.COV2.S given intramuscularly, once or twice 56 days apart. General study results and limits: Vaccinees displayed broader spike-specific TCR repertoires than placebo recipients. Once vaccination had occurred, spike-specific CD8+ and CD4+ T cell responses reportedly showed substantial breadth.

Assay used: immunoSEQ multiplex PCR; TCRdb lists only in-frame clones, some missing. The sample consists of about 420,000 clones, over 75% of them appearing once. The CDR3 consists of 15 residues. CDR1 is MNHEY, CDR2 SVGAGI, per germline. The ends were cut back, 6 bases at V and 7 bases at J, with 16 bases in the middle. The treatment here: roughly 20 received Ad26.COV2.S at low or high dose, single or two shots; 5 received placebo; per-sample allocation not given. Sample collection was performed on day 63 after the first vaccine or placebo injection. An Ad26 vector was used to express Wuhan-strain SARS-CoV-2 spike as the vaccine. A remark on this clone: Its antigen is still unknown.

This chain connects TRBV6-5 to TRBJ1-6; D perhaps matches TRBD1 (5 bases). Sample: peripheral blood, taken in a trial of Ad26.COV2.S vaccine versus placebo. This receptor was taken from a person between 18 and 65 years old who received the Ad26.COV2.S COVID-19 vaccine or a placebo. Here the CDR3 DNA reads TGTGCCAGCAGCTATGACCTCACAGGCAATTCACCCCTCCACTTT. Protein sequence: CASSYDLTGNSPLHF.